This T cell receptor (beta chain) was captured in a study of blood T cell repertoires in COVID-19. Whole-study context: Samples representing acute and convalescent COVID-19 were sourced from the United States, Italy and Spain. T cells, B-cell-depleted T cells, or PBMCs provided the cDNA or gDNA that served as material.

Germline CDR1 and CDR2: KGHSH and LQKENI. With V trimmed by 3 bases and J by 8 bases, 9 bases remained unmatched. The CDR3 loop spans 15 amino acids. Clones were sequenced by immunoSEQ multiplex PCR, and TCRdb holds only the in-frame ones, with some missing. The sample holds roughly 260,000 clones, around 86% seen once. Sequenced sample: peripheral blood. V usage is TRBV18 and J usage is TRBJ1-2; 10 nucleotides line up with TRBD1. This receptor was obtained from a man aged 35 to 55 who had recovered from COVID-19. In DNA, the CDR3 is TGTGCCAGCTCACCTAATCCCGGGACAGGGGACGGCTACACCTTC. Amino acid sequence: CASSPNPGTGDGYTF. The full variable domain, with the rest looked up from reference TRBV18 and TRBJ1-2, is NAGVMQNPRHLVRRRGQEARLRCSPMKGHSHVYWYRQLPEEGLKFMVYLQKENIIDESGMPKERFSAEFPKEGPSILRIQQVVRGDSAAYFCASSPNPGTGDGYTFGSGTRLTVV.